The 20 T cell receptor beta chains listed next were all sequenced from one sample in a study of blood T cell repertoires in COVID-19. Sequenced by immunoSEQ multiplex PCR; TCRdb stores in-frame clones only, minus some. The sample yields 80,000 to 100,000 clones, 60% to 85% seen once. Sequences were obtained from peripheral blood. These receptor sequences come from a human donor in a cohort sampled during active COVID-19.

This clone has just one count. CDR3 loop: CASSLEGAGGTNEQFF. The CDR3 bases are TGTGCCAGCAGCTTGGAGGGGGCAGGGGGTACGAATGAGCAGTTCTTC. This chain connects TRBV5-5 to TRBJ2-1; 7 nucleotides match TRBD1. V was pared by 0 bases and J by 7 bases, with 10 bases of the junction left unmatched. The CDR3 length is 16 residues. CDR1 and CDR2 from the germline V gene are SGHKS and YYEKEE (reference sequence).

This clone was recorded a few times. The chain carries TRBV5-5 and TRBJ1-2, with TRBD1 identical over 8 bases. Germline values: CDR1 SGHKS, CDR2 YYEKEE (reference sequence). The trim removed 1 base at V and 7 bases at J, leaving 3 bases unmatched. This CDR3 spans 13 amino acids. The CDR3 here is CASSLQGATGYTF. CDR3 coding DNA: TGTGCCAGCAGCTTGCAGGGGGCAACTGGCTACACCTTC.

This clone occurred many times. V is TRBV19 and J is TRBJ1-1; D uncertain. Trimming removed 6 bases at V and 5 bases at J, with 16 bases between. The germline gives CDR1 LNHDA, CDR2 SQIVND (reference sequence). The CDR3 has 14 amino acids. The CDR3 DNA reads TGTGCCAGTAGCCTTACAACGGGGTTAACTGAAGCTTTCTTT. This encodes CASSLTTGLTEAFF.

This clone appeared a few times. This chain uses TRBV7-9 with TRBJ2-7; 15 bases map to TRBD2. The CDR3 contains 17 residues. V was pared by 3 bases and J by 5 bases, with 8 bases of the junction left unmatched. CDR1 is SEHNR and CDR2 is FQNEAQ in the germline V gene (reference sequence). The CDR3 sequence: CASSFGTSGGPSDEQYF. In nucleotides, the CDR3 is TGTGCCAGCAGCTTCGGGACTAGCGGGGGGCCGTCTGACGAGCAGTACTTC.

The CDR3 is CASVPNRDRGAGYTF. In nucleotides, the CDR3 is TGTGCCAGTGTTCCTAACCGGGACAGGGGAGCTGGCTACACCTTC. The gene calls are TRBV19 and TRBJ1-2; 10 bases match TRBD1. This CDR3 spans 15 amino acids. CDR1 LNHDA and CDR2 SQIVND come from the germline V gene (reference sequence). Trimming took 8 bases from V and 7 from J; bases not matched to a gene: 13.

The chain combines TRBV7-9 with TRBJ2-1, with 10 nucleotides matching TRBD1. Germline lookup yields CDR1 SEHNR and CDR2 FQNEAQ (reference sequence). V gave up 4 bases and J gave up 7 bases; unmatched junction bases: 7. CDR3 size: 15 residues. This CDR3 reads CASSSPGTGVNEQFF. In DNA form, the CDR3 reads TGTGCCAGCAGCTCCCCCGGGACAGGGGTAAATGAGCAGTTCTTC.

The chain carries TRBV28 and TRBJ1-5; D gene ambiguous. The CDR3 is 12 amino acids. The germline V and J ends were trimmed by 6 bases and 3 bases, with 6 bases remaining between them. Per germline, CDR1 MDHEN and CDR2 SYDVKM. In DNA, the CDR3 is TGTGCCAGCAGGACATTCAATCAGCCCCAGCATTTT. It codes for CASRTFNQPQHF.

This chain connects TRBV27 to TRBJ2-1; 12 nucleotides agree with TRBD2. The J segment lost 2 bases and the V segment lost 4 bases, leaving 3 bases of the junction unmatched. The V gene's germline CDR1 is MNHEY and CDR2 SMNVEV (reference sequence). The CDR3 spans 16 residues. This chain's CDR3 is CASSWTSGAPYNEQFF. As DNA, the CDR3 is TGTGCCAGCAGTTGGACTAGCGGGGCTCCCTACAATGAGCAGTTCTTC.

The V call is TRBV6-5, the J call TRBJ2-2, with TRBD1 matching over 9 bases. J lost 5 bases, V lost 6 bases, and 7 bases had no gene match. This CDR3 has 15 amino acids. The germline CDR1 and CDR2 sequences are MNHEY and SVGAGI. The CDR3 protein is CASRSGQGRTGELFF. CDR3 nucleotide sequence: TGTGCCAGCAGATCGGGACAGGGCCGGACCGGGGAGCTGTTTTTT.

As to this clone: This specimen includes other DNA sequences encoding the same CDR3. The chain recombines TRBV7-3 with TRBJ2-3; tentative D call: TRBD2 (5 bases). V lost 1 base to trimming and J lost 6 bases, with 8 bases between them. Germline values: CDR1 SGHTA, CDR2 FQGTGA. CDR3 size: 13 residues. The CDR3 DNA follows: TGTGCCAGCAGCTTAAGAGGGTCGGATACGCAGTATTTT. Protein: CASSLRGSDTQYF.

The chain uses TRBV14 and TRBJ2-3; D ambiguous. The germline V and J ends were trimmed by 1 base and 3 bases, with 8 bases remaining between them. The germline CDR1 and CDR2 sequences are SGHDN and FVKESK. The CDR3 is 14 amino acids. The DNA of the CDR3 is TGTGCCAGCAGCCAAGCAACTTTTACAGATACGCAGTATTTT. Its translation: CASSQATFTDTQYF.

The genes are TRBV12-2 and TRBJ1-2. TRBV12-2 represents a pseudogene. The CDR3 is 18 amino acids. The CDR3 sequence: CASRLAKPSRVGSYGYTF. The CDR3 DNA follows: TGTGCAAGTCGCTTAGCGAAGCCCTCGAGGGTGGGGAGCTATGGCTACACCTTC.

The rearrangement links TRBV12-3 or TRBV12-4 to TRBJ1-1; possibly TRBD1 for D (5 bases). V dropped 7 bases and J dropped 5 bases, with 14 bases sitting between them. The CDR3 is made up of 13 amino acids. Here the CDR3 reads CASTLTQGTEAFF. In DNA form, the CDR3 reads TGTGCCAGCACCCTCACCCAGGGAACTGAAGCTTTCTTT.

This chain links TRBV24-1 with TRBJ2-1; 10 bases are shared with TRBD1. This CDR3 has 14 residues. Germline V lookup: CDR1 KGHDR, CDR2 SFDVKD. V lost 5 bases and J lost 8; bases outside the gene matches: 5. CDR3 sequence: CATSGTGGWDEQFF. The CDR3 DNA is TGTGCCACCAGTGGGACAGGGGGGTGGGATGAGCAGTTCTTC.

This chain connects TRBV5-1 to TRBJ1-1; unclear D gene. The CDR3 is 11 amino acids. Germline V gene data show CDR1 as SGHRS and CDR2 as YFSETQ. The V gene lost 5 bases and the J gene lost 4 bases, with 6 bases spanning the gap. The CDR3 coding sequence is TGCGCCAGCAGACTGAGCACTGAAGCTTTCTTT. It translates to CASRLSTEAFF.

The chain links TRBV30 to TRBJ2-4; D possibly corresponds to TRBD2 (6 bases). This CDR3 has 14 amino acids. Germline V gives CDR1 GTSNPN, CDR2 SVGIG (reference sequence). V dropped 0 bases and J dropped 7 bases, with 13 bases sitting between them. This CDR3 is CAWSVGGSGNIQYF. In nucleotides, the CDR3 is TGTGCCTGGAGTGTGGGGGGAAGCGGGAACATTCAGTACTTC.

This clone appeared once. This chain connects TRBV30 to TRBJ1-5; TRBD1 agrees at 11 bases. J was trimmed by 0 bases and V by 2 bases; bases with no gene match: 3. Germline CDR1 and CDR2: GTSNPN and SVGIG (reference sequence). CDR3 length: 16 amino acids. The CDR3 DNA follows: TGTGCCTGGAGTAGGGACAGGGGGAATAGCAATCAGCCCCAGCATTTT. As protein: CAWSRDRGNSNQPQHF.

This clone was counted a few times. This chain links TRBV7-9 with TRBJ1-2; 7 bases align to TRBD1. Germline V gene lookup returns CDR1 SEHNR and CDR2 FQNEAQ (reference sequence). The CDR3 sequence is 13 residues long. The trim removed 3 bases at V and 6 bases at J, leaving 4 bases unmatched. The CDR3 reads CASSFSGTDGYTF. DNA for the CDR3: TGTGCCAGCAGCTTCTCCGGGACAGATGGCTACACCTTC.

This clone was counted a single time. The chain recombines TRBV5-6 with TRBJ2-1; TRBD1 matches 9 bases. Losses at the gene ends were 4 bases for V and 3 bases for J; bases not matched to a gene: 11. This CDR3 contains 17 residues. Germline values: CDR1 SGHDT, CDR2 YYEEEE. CDR3 nucleotide sequence: TGTGCCAGCAGCCCCCCCCGGCGGGACAGGGTCTACAATGAGCAGTTCTTC. Protein: CASSPPRRDRVYNEQFF.

The genes are TRBV27 and TRBJ2-3; TRBD2 matches at 8 bases. With V trimmed by 3 bases and J by 7 bases, 9 bases remained unmatched. The CDR3 has 15 residues. Germline V lookup: CDR1 MNHEY, CDR2 SMNVEV (reference sequence). CDR3 in amino acids: CASSFQRGLMNTQYF. DNA for the CDR3: TGTGCCAGCAGTTTTCAGCGGGGGCTCATGAATACGCAGTATTTT.